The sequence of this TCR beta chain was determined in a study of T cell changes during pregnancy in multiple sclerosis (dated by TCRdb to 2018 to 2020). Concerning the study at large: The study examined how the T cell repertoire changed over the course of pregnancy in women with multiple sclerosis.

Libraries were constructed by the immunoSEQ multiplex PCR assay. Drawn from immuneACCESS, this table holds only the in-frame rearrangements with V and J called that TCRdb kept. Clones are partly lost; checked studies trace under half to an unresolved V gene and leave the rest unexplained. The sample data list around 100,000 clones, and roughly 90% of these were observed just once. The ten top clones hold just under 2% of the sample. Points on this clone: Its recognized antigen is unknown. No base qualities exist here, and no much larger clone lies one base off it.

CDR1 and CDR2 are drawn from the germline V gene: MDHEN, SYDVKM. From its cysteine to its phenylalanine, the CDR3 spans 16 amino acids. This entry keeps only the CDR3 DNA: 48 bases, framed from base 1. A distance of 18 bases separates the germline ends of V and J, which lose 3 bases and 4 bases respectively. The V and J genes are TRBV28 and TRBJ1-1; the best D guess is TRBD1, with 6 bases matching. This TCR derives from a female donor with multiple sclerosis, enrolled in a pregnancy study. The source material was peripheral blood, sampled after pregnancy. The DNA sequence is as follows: TGTGCCAGCAGTTTGTCACCCGGCAGGGGCTCCACTGAAGCTTTCTTT. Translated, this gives CASSLSPGRGSTEAFF.